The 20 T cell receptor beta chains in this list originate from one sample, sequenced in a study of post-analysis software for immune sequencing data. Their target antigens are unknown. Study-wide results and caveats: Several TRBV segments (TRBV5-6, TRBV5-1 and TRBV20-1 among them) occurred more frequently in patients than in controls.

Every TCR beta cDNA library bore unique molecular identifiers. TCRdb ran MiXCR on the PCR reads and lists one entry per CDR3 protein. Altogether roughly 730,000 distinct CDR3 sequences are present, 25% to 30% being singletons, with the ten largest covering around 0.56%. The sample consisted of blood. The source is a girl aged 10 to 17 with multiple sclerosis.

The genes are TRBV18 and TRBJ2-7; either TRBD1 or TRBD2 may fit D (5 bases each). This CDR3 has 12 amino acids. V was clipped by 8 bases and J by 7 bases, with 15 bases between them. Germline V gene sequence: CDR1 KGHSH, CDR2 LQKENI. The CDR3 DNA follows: TGTGCCAGCACCACCGGGACGGGGGAGCAGTACTTC. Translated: CASTTGTGEQYF.

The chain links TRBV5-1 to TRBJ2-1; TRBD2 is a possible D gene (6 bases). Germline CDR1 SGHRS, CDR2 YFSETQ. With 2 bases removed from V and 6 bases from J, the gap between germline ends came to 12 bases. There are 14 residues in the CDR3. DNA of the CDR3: TGCGCCAGCAGCTTCGGGACTTGGGGCAATGAGCAGTTCTTC. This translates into CASSFGTWGNEQFF.

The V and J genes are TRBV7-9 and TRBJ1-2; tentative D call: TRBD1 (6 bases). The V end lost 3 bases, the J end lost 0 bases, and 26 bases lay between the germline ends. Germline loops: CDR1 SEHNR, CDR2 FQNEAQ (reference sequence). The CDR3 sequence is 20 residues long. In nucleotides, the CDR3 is TGTGCCAGCAGCTTTGAAGGTCACAGGGACGGGAGGAGAACTAACTATGGCTACACCTTC. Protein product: CASSFEGHRDGRRTNYGYTF. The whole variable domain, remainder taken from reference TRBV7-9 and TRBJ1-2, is DTGVSQNPRHKITKRGQNVTFRCDPISEHNRLYWYRQTLGQGPEFLTYFQNEAQLEKSRLLSDRFSAERPKGSFSTLEIQRTEQGDSAMYLCASSFEGHRDGRRTNYGYTFGSGTRLTVV.

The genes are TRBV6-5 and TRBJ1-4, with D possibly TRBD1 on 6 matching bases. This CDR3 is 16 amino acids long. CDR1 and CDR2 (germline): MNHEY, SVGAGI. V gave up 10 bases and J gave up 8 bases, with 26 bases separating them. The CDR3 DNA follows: TGTGCCACCCGAAACAGGGCGTTGGACACCGGGGAAAAACTGTTTTTT. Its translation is CATRNRALDTGEKLFF.

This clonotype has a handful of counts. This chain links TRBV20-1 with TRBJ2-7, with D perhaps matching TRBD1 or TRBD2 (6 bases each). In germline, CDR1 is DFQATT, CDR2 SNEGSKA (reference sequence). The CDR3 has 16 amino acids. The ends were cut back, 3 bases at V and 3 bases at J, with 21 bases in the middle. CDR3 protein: CSASNVRDTPLYEQYF. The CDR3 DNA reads TGCAGTGCTAGTAATGTGCGGGACACCCCTCTCTACGAGCAGTACTTC.

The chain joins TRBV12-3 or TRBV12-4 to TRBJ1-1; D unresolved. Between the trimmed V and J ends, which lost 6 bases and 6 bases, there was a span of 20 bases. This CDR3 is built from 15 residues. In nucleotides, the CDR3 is TGTGCCAGCAGGTACCGGACCGCGGATGGGCCTGAAGCTTTCTTT. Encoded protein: CASRYRTADGPEAFF.

The CDR3 DNA reads as TGTGCCAGCAGTGAAAGAGGACAGGGGTACGAGCAGTACTTC. Residues: CASSERGQGYEQYF. The chain links TRBV6-1 to TRBJ2-5; 9 nucleotides align to TRBD1. The DNA end is more similar to TRBJ2-7, so the J call may be wrong. Germline CDR1 MNHNS, CDR2 SASEGT. This CDR3 contains 14 residues.

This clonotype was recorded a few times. In DNA, the CDR3 is TGCGCCAGCAGCATTTTTCCCGGGACAGGGACTGGGGCCAACGTCCTGACTTTC. Translation: CASSIFPGTGTGANVLTF. V is TRBV4-3 and J is TRBJ2-6; 9 bases are a match to TRBD1. This CDR3 has 18 amino acids. Germline loops: CDR1 LGHNA, CDR2 YSLEER. The V gene end was trimmed by 5 bases and the J gene end by 2 bases; junction bases not matched to a gene: 10.

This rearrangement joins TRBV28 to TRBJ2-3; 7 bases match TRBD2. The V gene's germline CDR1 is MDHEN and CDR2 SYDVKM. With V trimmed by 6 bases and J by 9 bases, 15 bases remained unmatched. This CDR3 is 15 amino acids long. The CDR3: CASSFSGRKGKTQYF. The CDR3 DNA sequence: TGTGCCAGCAGCTTTAGCGGGCGGAAAGGAAAGACGCAGTATTTT.

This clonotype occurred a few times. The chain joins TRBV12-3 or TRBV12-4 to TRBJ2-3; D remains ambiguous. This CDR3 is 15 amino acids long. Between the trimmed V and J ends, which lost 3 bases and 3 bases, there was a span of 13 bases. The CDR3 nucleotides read TGTGCCAGCAGTTTTAAGGGCCTGGGGACAGATACGCAGTATTTT. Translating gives CASSFKGLGTDTQYF.

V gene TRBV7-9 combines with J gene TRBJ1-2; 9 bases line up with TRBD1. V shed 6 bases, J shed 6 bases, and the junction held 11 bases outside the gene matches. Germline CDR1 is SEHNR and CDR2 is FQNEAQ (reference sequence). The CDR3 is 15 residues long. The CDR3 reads CASSLTGGIQDGYTF. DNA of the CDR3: TGTGCCAGCAGTTTAACAGGGGGCATCCAGGATGGCTACACCTTC.

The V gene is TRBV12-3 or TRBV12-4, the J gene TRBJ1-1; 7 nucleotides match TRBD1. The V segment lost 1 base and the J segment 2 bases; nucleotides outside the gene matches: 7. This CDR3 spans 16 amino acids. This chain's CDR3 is CASSLVPGTANTEAFF. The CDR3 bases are TGTGCCAGCAGTTTAGTCCCCGGGACAGCCAACACTGAAGCTTTCTTT.

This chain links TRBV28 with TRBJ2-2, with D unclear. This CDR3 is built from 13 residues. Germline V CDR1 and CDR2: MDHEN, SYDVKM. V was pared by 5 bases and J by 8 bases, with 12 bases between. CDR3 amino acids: CASSGPRRGELFF. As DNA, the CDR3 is TGTGCCAGCAGTGGACCAAGGCGTGGGGAGCTGTTTTTT.

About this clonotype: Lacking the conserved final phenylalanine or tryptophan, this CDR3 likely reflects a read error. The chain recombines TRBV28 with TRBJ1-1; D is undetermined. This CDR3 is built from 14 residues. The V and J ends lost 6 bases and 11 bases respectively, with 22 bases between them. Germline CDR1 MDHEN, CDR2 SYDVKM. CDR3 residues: CASSTPGTRLSAFL. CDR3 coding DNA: TGTGCCAGCAGCACCCCGGGAACCCGATTGAGCGCTTTCTTG.

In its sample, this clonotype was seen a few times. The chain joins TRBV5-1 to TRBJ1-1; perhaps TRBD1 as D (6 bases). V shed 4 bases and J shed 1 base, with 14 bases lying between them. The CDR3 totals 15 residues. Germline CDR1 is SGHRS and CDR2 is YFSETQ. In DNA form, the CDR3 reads TGCGCCAGCAGCCCGCCCGGACAGCCGAACACTGAAGCTTTCTTT. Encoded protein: CASSPPGQPNTEAFF.

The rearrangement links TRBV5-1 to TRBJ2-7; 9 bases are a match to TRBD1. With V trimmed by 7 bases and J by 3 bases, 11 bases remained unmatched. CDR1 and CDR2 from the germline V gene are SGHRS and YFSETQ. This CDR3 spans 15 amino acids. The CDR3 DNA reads TGCGCCAGCGCAATGGGGCGGGACAGGGTCTACGAGCAGTACTTC. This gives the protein CASAMGRDRVYEQYF.

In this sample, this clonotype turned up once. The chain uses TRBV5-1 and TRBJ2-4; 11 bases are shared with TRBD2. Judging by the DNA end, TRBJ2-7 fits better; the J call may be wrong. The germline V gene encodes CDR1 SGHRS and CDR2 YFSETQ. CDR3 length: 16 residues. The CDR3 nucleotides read TGCGCCAGCAGCCCGGGACTAGCGGAAAATACCTACGAGCAGTACTTC. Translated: CASSPGLAENTYEQYF.

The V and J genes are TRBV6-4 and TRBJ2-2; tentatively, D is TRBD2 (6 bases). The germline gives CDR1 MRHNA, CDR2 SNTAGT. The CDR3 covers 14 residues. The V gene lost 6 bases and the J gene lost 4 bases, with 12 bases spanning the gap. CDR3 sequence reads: CASRPTRVTGELFF. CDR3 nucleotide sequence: TGTGCCAGCAGACCGACTAGGGTCACCGGGGAGCTGTTTTTT.

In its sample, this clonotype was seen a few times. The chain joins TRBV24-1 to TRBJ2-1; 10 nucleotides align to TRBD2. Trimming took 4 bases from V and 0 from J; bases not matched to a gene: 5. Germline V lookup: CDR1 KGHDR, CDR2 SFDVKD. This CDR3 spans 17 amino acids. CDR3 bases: TGTGCCACCAGTGACCCTTCTAGCGGGAGCTCCTACAATGAGCAGTTCTTC. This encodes CATSDPSSGSSYNEQFF.

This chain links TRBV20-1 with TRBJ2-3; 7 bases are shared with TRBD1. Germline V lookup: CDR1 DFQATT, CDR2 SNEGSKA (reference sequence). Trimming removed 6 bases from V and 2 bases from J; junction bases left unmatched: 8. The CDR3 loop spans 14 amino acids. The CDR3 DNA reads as TGCAGTGCCAGGGGGATTAGGGACACAGATACGCAGTATTTT. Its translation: CSARGIRDTDTQYF.